The rows below give T cell receptor beta chains drawn from one sample of a study of blood T cells in healthy people across ages. TCRdb re-called the 5' RACE reads with MiXCR, one entry per CDR3 protein. The top ten hold about 11% of the sample, which has approximately 1.5 million distinct CDR3 sequences, 30% to 40% seen once. Sequencing input: blood. The source is a woman aged 25 to 45 in good health. CDR3s include the opening cysteine and the closing phenylalanine or tryptophan. Each record gives: V gene, CDR3 protein.

V gene: TRBV29-1; CDR3 protein: CSVPPTSGGFTDTQYF
V gene: TRBV2; CDR3 protein: CASSGFGTVNTEAFF
V gene: TRBV5-1; CDR3 protein: CASSFSGTTYEQYF
V gene: TRBV20-1; CDR3 protein: CSADTGVATDTQYF
V gene: TRBV9; CDR3 protein: CASSGSGTGFDEQYF
V gene: TRBV5-1; CDR3 protein: CATGPRGSLDEQYF
V gene: TRBV11-2; CDR3 protein: CASSSTAGGPYEQYF
V gene: TRBV7-9; CDR3 protein: CASSTTSSGNTIYF
V gene: TRBV20-1; CDR3 protein: CSARPEETQYF
V gene: TRBV6-4; CDR3 protein: CASRAGQDRYNEQFF
V gene: TRBV20-1; CDR3 protein: CSARVRQGVSYEQYF
V gene: TRBV2; CDR3 protein: CASSDGLIGSTNSPLHF
V gene: TRBV11-2; CDR3 protein: CASSPTGTSDTQYF
V gene: TRBV12-3/TRBV12-4; CDR3 protein: CASSLSLVDYNGQFF
V gene: TRBV20-1; CDR3 protein: CSAREGGGLAYF
V gene: TRBV4-2; CDR3 protein: CAGSQDWRVAASGYGEQFF
V gene: TRBV20-1; CDR3 protein: CSARLGKTDYQPLHF
V gene: TRBV7-9; CDR3 protein: CASSSHLAGAYEQYF
V gene: TRBV27; CDR3 protein: CASSLTTGNTIYF
V gene: TRBV20-1; CDR3 protein: CSAELAGGDEQFF
V gene: TRBV2; CDR3 protein: CASRGTSSQETQYF
V gene: TRBV29-1; CDR3 protein: CSVEDGRATGELFF
V gene: TRBV10-3; CDR3 protein: CAISPSRASWSQPQHF
V gene: TRBV4-1; CDR3 protein: CASSQGAGIETQYF
V gene: TRBV28; CDR3 protein: CASSRGLAGAYEQYF
V gene: TRBV9; CDR3 protein: CASSVSENSLAKNIQYF
V gene: TRBV10-3; CDR3 protein: CAIAGTALNEQFF
V gene: TRBV10-3; CDR3 protein: CAISESIDSAYEQYF
V gene: TRBV20-1; CDR3 protein: CSAIRQGVRSPLHF
V gene: TRBV14; CDR3 protein: CASSRDRGRGHEQYF
V gene: TRBV29-1; CDR3 protein: CSVGGKGTEAFF
V gene: TRBV15; CDR3 protein: CATSKGSRARDSTDTQYF
V gene: TRBV29-1; CDR3 protein: CSVDLGDTGELFF
V gene: TRBV12-3/TRBV12-4; CDR3 protein: CASSPSGSPYEQYF
V gene: TRBV7-2; CDR3 protein: CASSLSGGQLYNEQFF
V gene: TRBV7-9; CDR3 protein: CASSLGSGAKETQYF
V gene: TRBV4-1; CDR3 protein: CTSSQKWDYNEQFF
V gene: TRBV7-9; CDR3 protein: CASSSHVDTQYF
V gene: TRBV9; CDR3 protein: CASSVGRTANEKLFF
V gene: TRBV6-6; CDR3 protein: CASRGRSESNEQFF
V gene: TRBV7-2; CDR3 protein: CASSFEFLSYNEQFF
V gene: TRBV29-1; CDR3 protein: CSVTGQLNTEAFF
V gene: TRBV27; CDR3 protein: CASSSLNRDEQYF
V gene: TRBV12-3/TRBV12-4; CDR3 protein: CASSPGPKETQYF
V gene: TRBV5-5; CDR3 protein: CASSLEGVSPLHF
V gene: TRBV7-9; CDR3 protein: CASSPGGGQGGYEQYF
V gene: TRBV20-1; CDR3 protein: CSARFGAAYNEQYF
V gene: TRBV3-1; CDR3 protein: CAGSPGGETQYF
V gene: TRBV20-1; CDR3 protein: CSAPHVSTDTQYF
V gene: TRBV20-1; CDR3 protein: CSARPATGGGGYTF
V gene: TRBV14; CDR3 protein: CASSQEGIATEAFF
V gene: TRBV6-5; CDR3 protein: CASSRRDGGITGELFF
V gene: TRBV10-3; CDR3 protein: CAISGSGDEQYF
V gene: TRBV4-1; CDR3 protein: CASSQDPGAGGISSYNEQFF
V gene: TRBV12-3/TRBV12-4; CDR3 protein: CASSSRGGPAFF